This passage covers 32 T cell receptor beta chains from one sample sequenced in a study of blood T cell repertoires in COVID-19. Only in-frame clones appear in the TCRdb table, and some are missing; sequencing was by immunoSEQ multiplex PCR. The data contain about 190,000 clones, roughly 87% of them singletons. The sequencing input was peripheral blood. The source is a woman aged 35 to 49 with acute or convalescent COVID-19.

V usage is TRBV6-1 and J usage is TRBJ2-1, with D possibly being TRBD2 (7 bases). This CDR3 comprises 15 residues. Germline assignment: CDR1 MNHNS and CDR2 SASEGT. V lost 2 bases and J 7 bases, leaving 15 bases between the germline ends. The CDR3 coding sequence is TGTGCCAGCAGTGAACGGGGGGCCGGCAGGAATGAGCAGTTCTTC. Amino acids: CASSERGAGRNEQFF.

This chain joins TRBV2 and TRBJ1-5; TRBD1 agrees at 8 bases. CDR1 SNHLY and CDR2 FYNNEI come from the germline V gene. V lost 6 bases, J lost 2 bases, and 3 bases stayed unmatched. This CDR3 has 14 amino acids. In nucleotides, the CDR3 is TGTGCCAGCAGCCCGGGACAGGGCAATCAGCCCCAGCATTTT. This gives the protein CASSPGQGNQPQHF.

This clone was recorded a few times. This chain joins TRBV19 and TRBJ1-2; 9 bases match TRBD1. J lost 2 bases, V lost 6 bases, and 10 bases had no gene match. CDR3 length equals 16 residues. Germline V gene sequence: CDR1 LNHDA, CDR2 SQIVND (reference sequence). The CDR3 DNA sequence: TGTGCCAGTAGCATCTTAGGACAGGGGAGGAACTATGGCTACACCTTC. Protein product: CASSILGQGRNYGYTF.

The chain combines TRBV19 with TRBJ2-7; 7 positions agree with TRBD2. CDR3 size: 14 residues. V lost 5 bases and J lost 3; bases outside the gene matches: 7. The germline V gene has CDR1 LNHDA and CDR2 SQIVND (reference sequence). The CDR3 region is CASSAQGLSYEQYF. The CDR3 DNA reads TGTGCCAGTAGTGCTCAGGGACTAAGCTACGAGCAGTACTTC. The whole variable domain, filled in from reference TRBV19 and TRBJ2-7, reads DGGITQSPKYLFRKEGQNVTLSCEQNLNHDAMYWYRQDPGQGLRLIYYSQIVNDFQKGDIAEGYSVSREKKESFPLTVTSAQKNPTAFYLCASSAQGLSYEQYFGPGTRLTVT.

This rearrangement joins TRBV5-1 to TRBJ1-1; D might be TRBD1 (6 bases). The length of the CDR3 is 17 residues. V lost 0 bases and J lost 5, with 20 bases in between. Germline assignment: CDR1 SGHRS and CDR2 YFSETQ. CDR3 coding DNA: TGCGCCAGCAGCTTGGTCCGGGACACCCGGGGAGCGACTGAAGCTTTCTTT. Translating gives CASSLVRDTRGATEAFF.

The chain joins TRBV28 to TRBJ1-2; D not certain. The CDR3 is 13 amino acids. Trimming removed 5 bases at V and 8 bases at J, with 15 bases between. The germline V gene encodes CDR1 MDHEN and CDR2 SYDVKM. CDR3 DNA: TGTGCCAGCAGTCCCCGGCACCTCAGGGGCTACACCTTC. It translates to CASSPRHLRGYTF.

CDR3 residues: CASSLTGTASQPQHF. DNA for the CDR3: TGTGCCAGCAGCTTAACCGGGACAGCATCTCAGCCCCAGCATTTT. The V call is TRBV7-2, the J call TRBJ1-5, with TRBD1 matching 7 bases. J was trimmed by 6 bases and V by 2 bases; bases with no gene match: 7. The CDR3 contains 15 residues. In germline, CDR1 is SGHTA, CDR2 FQGNSA.

This chain uses TRBV5-5 with TRBJ1-1; TRBD1 is a possible D gene (5 bases). This CDR3 has 16 residues. The V end was cut by 0 bases, the J end by 5 bases, with 17 bases between. Germline V lookup: CDR1 SGHKS, CDR2 YYEKEE (reference sequence). The CDR3 nucleotides read TGTGCCAGCAGCTTGGGGGAGGGAATCCGGGGGACTGAAGCTTTCTTT. This codes for CASSLGEGIRGTEAFF.

The chain uses TRBV7-6 and TRBJ1-4; 8 nucleotides match TRBD1. Germline loops: CDR1 SGHVS, CDR2 FNYEAQ. This CDR3 comprises 14 residues. V trimming: 5 bases; J trimming: 5 bases; junction bases outside the gene matches: 4. CDR3 sequence (DNA): TGTGCCAGCAGCCAGACAGGGGCAAATGAAAAACTGTTTTTT. This codes for CASSQTGANEKLFF.

V gene TRBV6-5 combines with J gene TRBJ1-5; possible D gene TRBD1, 6 bases. The germline CDR1 and CDR2 sequences are MNHEY and SVGAGI. The CDR3 loop spans 12 amino acids. Trimming cost V 6 bases and J 10 bases, with 13 bases left between them. The CDR3 sequence is CASRVTGTPQHF. The CDR3 DNA sequence: TGTGCCAGCAGGGTAACAGGGACACCCCAGCATTTT.

J is TRBJ1-4 and V is TRBV7-9; D remains unclear. Germline V gene sequence: CDR1 SEHNR, CDR2 FQNEAQ (reference sequence). Trimming left V 7 bases short and J 7 bases short, with 19 bases between. This CDR3 is built from 15 residues. CDR3 protein: CASIEGGESSEKLFF. For the CDR3, the DNA is TGTGCCAGCATCGAAGGAGGAGAGTCGAGTGAAAAACTGTTTTTT.

J is TRBJ2-7 and V is TRBV7-6; 11 bases fit TRBD2. The ends lost 4 bases at V and 2 bases at J; junction bases unmatched: 7. This CDR3 contains 16 residues. Germline lookup yields CDR1 SGHVS and CDR2 FNYEAQ. The CDR3 DNA sequence: TGTGCCAGCAGCTCAGGACTAGCGGGTCCTCCCTACGAGCAGTACTTC. Protein: CASSSGLAGPPYEQYF. The entire variable domain, with the rest obtained from reference TRBV7-6 and TRBJ2-7, is as follows: GAGVSQSPRYKVTKRGQDVALRCDPISGHVSLYWYRQALGQGPEFLTYFNYEAQQDKSGLPNDRFSAERPEGSISTLTIQRTEQRDSAMYRCASSSGLAGPPYEQYFGPGTRLTVT.

The rearrangement joins TRBV7-9 to TRBJ2-1; no clear D gene. The CDR3 is 13 amino acids. Germline V gene sequence: CDR1 SEHNR, CDR2 FQNEAQ (reference sequence). Deletions cut 8 bases from V and 10 bases from J, with 18 bases between. CDR3: CASGYMALQEQFF. For the CDR3, the DNA is TGTGCCAGCGGCTACATGGCCCTTCAGGAGCAGTTCTTC.

This sequence joins TRBV5-4 and TRBJ2-3; D might be TRBD1 (5 bases). V dropped 1 base and J dropped 3 bases, with 18 bases sitting between them. The CDR3 runs to 17 residues. Looked up from germline, CDR1 is SGHNT and CDR2 is YYREEE (reference sequence). CDR3 loop: CASSLNRWGVMTDTQYF. In nucleotides, the CDR3 is TGTGCCAGCAGCTTGAATCGATGGGGCGTTATGACAGATACGCAGTATTTT.

This chain connects TRBV6-5 to TRBJ2-3; possibly TRBD2 for D (6 bases). Germline CDR1 is MNHEY and CDR2 is SVGAGI. V lost 1 base and J 0 bases, leaving 11 bases between the germline ends. This CDR3 has 16 residues. This CDR3 is CASSYFSGRSTDTQYF. As DNA, the CDR3 is TGTGCCAGCAGTTACTTTAGCGGAAGGAGCACAGATACGCAGTATTTT.

The V and J genes are TRBV5-1 and TRBJ2-5; no firm D call. This CDR3 is built from 14 residues. The germline V and J ends were trimmed by 0 bases and 3 bases, with 9 bases remaining between them. Germline V CDR1 and CDR2: SGHRS, YFSETQ. The DNA of the CDR3 is TGCGCCAGCAGCTTGGCCGAGCCCGAAGAGACCCAGTACTTC. Residues: CASSLAEPEETQYF.

In DNA, the CDR3 is TGTGCCTGGAGCACTAGCAGCAATGAGCAGTTCTTC. Its translation is CAWSTSSNEQFF. The V gene is TRBV30, the J gene TRBJ2-1; TRBD2 is a possible D gene (6 bases). Germline V gene data show CDR1 as GTSNPN and CDR2 as SVGIG (reference sequence). V was trimmed by 3 bases and J by 6 bases, leaving 9 bases between them. This CDR3 comprises 12 residues.

The chain employs TRBV6-5 and TRBJ1-1; tentatively, D is TRBD1 (6 bases). This CDR3 contains 13 residues. The germline V and J ends were trimmed by 6 bases and 4 bases, with 12 bases remaining between them. The germline V gene has CDR1 MNHEY and CDR2 SVGAGI. The CDR3 DNA sequence: TGTGCCAGCAGGGACAGTGGGCGCACTGAAGCTTTCTTT. The encoded protein is CASRDSGRTEAFF.

This rearrangement joins TRBV27 to TRBJ2-4; TRBD1 matches at 9 bases. The ends lost 6 bases at V and 9 bases at J; junction bases unmatched: 9. The CDR3 has 14 amino acids. From germline, CDR1 is MNHEY and CDR2 SMNVEV (reference sequence). Here the CDR3 reads CASSAGTGRGIQYF. The CDR3 DNA follows: TGTGCCAGCAGCGCCGGGACAGGGAGAGGCATTCAGTACTTC.

This clone was seen once. The J gene is TRBJ1-2, the V gene TRBV7-9; D is unclear. V lost 5 bases and J 0 bases, leaving 10 bases between the germline ends. The CDR3 length is 14 residues. Germline CDR1 and CDR2: SEHNR and FQNEAQ (reference sequence). CDR3 in DNA: TGTGCCAGCAGCCCCAGATTCACTAACTATGGCTACACCTTC. Amino acids: CASSPRFTNYGYTF.

The rearrangement uses TRBV5-6 and TRBJ2-3; 9 nucleotides match TRBD1. Per germline, CDR1 SGHDT and CDR2 YYEEEE. This CDR3 has 15 amino acids. With 3 bases clipped from V and 4 bases from J, the junction kept 6 bases outside the gene matches. The CDR3 spells CASSWGQGQADTQYF. The CDR3 DNA follows: TGTGCCAGCAGCTGGGGACAGGGTCAGGCAGATACGCAGTATTTT.

V usage is TRBV5-1 and J usage is TRBJ1-1; tentatively, D is TRBD1 (5 bases). Trimming took 3 bases from V and 4 from J, leaving 13 bases between them. The CDR3 is made up of 14 amino acids. The V gene's germline CDR1 is SGHRS and CDR2 YFSETQ. DNA of the CDR3: TGCGCCAGCAGCTCTATCCAGGGCGGCACTGAAGCTTTCTTT. Translation: CASSSIQGGTEAFF.

This clone was counted only a few times. The CDR3 nucleotides read TGTGCCAGCAGCCATAGGGCGGGAAGCGAGCAGTTCTTC. It specifies CASSHRAGSEQFF. The chain links TRBV27 to TRBJ2-1, with a weak D call TRBD2 (6 bases). The CDR3 is 13 residues long. Germline CDR1 reads MNHEY; CDR2 reads SMNVEV (reference sequence). The V end lost 6 bases, the J end lost 10 bases, and 16 bases lay between the germline ends.

The V call is TRBV7-3, the J call TRBJ2-2; no reliable D call. CDR1 SGHTA and CDR2 FQGTGA come from the germline V gene. This CDR3 is 16 amino acids long. V gave up 5 bases and J gave up 1 base, with 14 bases separating them. The CDR3 DNA follows: TGTGCCAGCAGCCCCGAACTTCACTGGAACACCGGGGAGCTGTTTTTT. This codes for CASSPELHWNTGELFF. Full variable domain (rest looked up from reference TRBV7-3 and TRBJ2-2): GAGVSQTPSNKVTEKGKYVELRCDPISGHTALYWYRQSLGQGPEFLIYFQGTGAADDSGLPNDRFFAVRPEGSVSTLKIQRTERGDSAVYLCASSPELHWNTGELFFGEGSRLTVL.

The J gene is TRBJ1-3, the V gene TRBV19; D ambiguous. Trimming removed 9 bases from V and 4 bases from J, with 16 bases in between. The CDR3 is made up of 14 amino acids. Per the germline V gene, CDR1 is LNHDA and CDR2 is SQIVND (reference sequence). In DNA, the CDR3 is TGTGCCAGCAAAGTATACTCGGGGGGAAACACCATATATTTT. Protein sequence: CASKVYSGGNTIYF.

As to this clone: The junction departs from germline at one end; a sequencing error may be responsible. The chain recombines TRBV28 with TRBJ2-3, with D perhaps TRBD2 (6 bases). CDR3 length: 17 amino acids. CDR1 and CDR2 (germline): MDHEN, SYDVKM. CDR3 amino acids: CASTPVPGDLRQLRRDF. The CDR3 nucleotides read TGTGCCAGCACCCCCGTTCCCGGGGACTTAAGGCAGTTGCGCAGGGATTTT.

The V gene is TRBV24-1, the J gene TRBJ1-5, with TRBD1 matching 8 bases. This CDR3 contains 17 residues. V dropped 6 bases and J dropped 1; count of bases not matched to a gene: 10. Germline V gives CDR1 KGHDR, CDR2 SFDVKD. In DNA, the CDR3 is TGTGCCACCAGTTCAGGACAGGGTCTGATCAGCAATCAGCCCCAGCATTTT. This translates into CATSSGQGLISNQPQHF.

The chain has TRBV6-5 and TRBJ1-5, with no clear D. The CDR3 length is 16 residues. From germline, CDR1 is MNHEY and CDR2 SVGAGI. Trimming stripped 0 bases from V and 2 bases from J, with 11 bases between. CDR3 amino acids: CASSYSNIMGNQPQHF. CDR3 coding DNA: TGTGCCAGCAGTTACTCGAACATAATGGGCAATCAGCCCCAGCATTTT.

This clone appeared once. This sequence joins TRBV6-5 and TRBJ2-5; 12 nucleotides line up with TRBD2. Germline CDR1 and CDR2: MNHEY and SVGAGI. The J segment lost 5 bases and the V segment lost 4 bases, leaving 8 bases of the junction unmatched. The CDR3 is 16 amino acids. The CDR3 sequence: CASSLRPSGGAETQYF. The CDR3 nucleotides are TGTGCCAGCAGTTTACGTCCTAGCGGGGGGGCGGAGACCCAGTACTTC.

This chain uses TRBV4-1 with TRBJ2-1; tentatively, D is TRBD1 (6 bases). The germline V gene encodes CDR1 MGHRA and CDR2 YSYEKL. Trimming stripped 0 bases from V and 4 bases from J, with 13 bases between. The CDR3 consists of 16 residues. CDR3 bases: TGCGCCAGCAGCCAAGATGAGGGGGACCCTTACAATGAGCAGTTCTTC. Encoded protein: CASSQDEGDPYNEQFF.

This chain connects TRBV20-1 to TRBJ1-5, with 9 bases matching TRBD1. This CDR3 has 13 residues. CDR1 DFQATT and CDR2 SNEGSKA come from the germline V gene (reference sequence). The junction had 1 base not matched to a gene; V was cut back by 3 bases and J by 4 bases. This chain's CDR3 is CSASGQGNQPQHF. The CDR3 DNA reads as TGCAGTGCTAGTGGACAGGGGAATCAGCCCCAGCATTTT.

The chain combines TRBV14 with TRBJ1-1; 10 bases match TRBD1. V lost 0 bases, J lost 4 bases, and 8 bases stayed unmatched. There are 17 residues in the CDR3. Germline loops: CDR1 SGHDN, CDR2 FVKESK. CDR3 nucleotide sequence: TGTGCCAGCAGCCAAGATAGGGAGGGACAGGGGCGCACTGAAGCTTTCTTT. It yields the protein CASSQDREGQGRTEAFF.